The sequence of this TCR beta chain was determined in a study of cytomegalovirus exposure and HLA in healthy donors. The PCR made use of 60 Vbeta and 13 Jbeta primers. Some clones are missing from TCRdb's copy, which holds only in-frame ones; the method was immunoSEQ multiplex PCR. Among around 170,000 clones listed, about four fifths were seen once. The CDR3 totals 16 residues. Trimming shortened V by 2 bases and J by 2 bases, and 11 bases separated the two germline ends. Germline loops: CDR1 SGHDT, CDR2 YYEEEE. This clone has a single count. Sequenced input: PBMCs. The receptor was isolated from a boy aged 2 to 9 in good health and CMV-seronegative. The genes are TRBV5-6 and TRBJ2-6; D not certain. The CDR3 coding sequence is TGTGCCAGCAGCTTAACTTTATTGCCTGGGGCCAACGTCCTGACTTTC. Protein sequence: CASSLTLLPGANVLTF.